A single T cell receptor beta chain is shown here with its context. What it binds is unknown. The sample belongs to a study of graft-versus-host responses after intestinal transplantation. Study overall: Multivisceral, liver-intestinal, or isolated intestinal transplants were performed in recipients.

The assay was immunoSEQ multiplex PCR, and TCRdb's table has in-frame clones only and misses some. The sample contains about 100,000 clones, more than 75% of which appear only once. The study's findings and limits: Early post-transplant HvG declines showed an association with peak circulating GvH clone levels. In recipient marrow, GvH clones were found, and some appeared first in ileum or blood.

This material consisted of unstimulated CD4+ T cells sorted from spleen or lymph node cells, taken before intestinal transplant. The source of this sequence is a human donor who received an intestinal transplant.

The chain's CDR3 is CAISEFGTGTNSPLHF. The CDR3 region has the DNA TGTGCCATCAGTGAGTTCGGGACAGGGACCAATTCACCCCTCCACTTT. V usage is TRBV10-3 and J usage is TRBJ1-6; 9 nucleotides line up with TRBD1. The CDR3 covers 16 residues. V shed 1 base, J shed 7 bases, and the junction held 5 bases outside the gene matches. Germline V CDR1 and CDR2: ENHRY, SYGVKD.